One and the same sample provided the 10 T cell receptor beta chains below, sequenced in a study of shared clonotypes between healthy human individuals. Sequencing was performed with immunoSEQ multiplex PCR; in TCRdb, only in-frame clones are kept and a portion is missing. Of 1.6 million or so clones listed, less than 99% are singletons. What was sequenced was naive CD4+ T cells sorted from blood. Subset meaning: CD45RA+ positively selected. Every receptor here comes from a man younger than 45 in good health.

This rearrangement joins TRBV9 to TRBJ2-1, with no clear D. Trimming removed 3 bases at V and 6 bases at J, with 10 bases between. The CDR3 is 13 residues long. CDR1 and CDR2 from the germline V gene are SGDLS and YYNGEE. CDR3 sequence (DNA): TGTGCCAGCAGCGCTAATCTGGGCAATGAGCAGTTCTTC. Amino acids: CASSANLGNEQFF.

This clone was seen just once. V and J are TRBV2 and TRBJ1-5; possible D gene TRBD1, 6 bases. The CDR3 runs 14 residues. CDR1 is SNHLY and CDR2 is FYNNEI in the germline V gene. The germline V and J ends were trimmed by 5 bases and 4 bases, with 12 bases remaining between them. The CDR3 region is CASSRDTRNQPQHF. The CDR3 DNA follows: TGTGCCAGCAGTCGGGACACTCGGAATCAGCCCCAGCATTTT.

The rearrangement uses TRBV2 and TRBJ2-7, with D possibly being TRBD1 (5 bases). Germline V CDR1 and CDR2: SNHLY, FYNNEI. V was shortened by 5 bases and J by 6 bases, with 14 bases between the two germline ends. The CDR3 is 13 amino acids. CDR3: CASSLDIRLEQYF. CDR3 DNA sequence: TGTGCCAGCAGTTTGGACATAAGACTCGAGCAGTACTTC.

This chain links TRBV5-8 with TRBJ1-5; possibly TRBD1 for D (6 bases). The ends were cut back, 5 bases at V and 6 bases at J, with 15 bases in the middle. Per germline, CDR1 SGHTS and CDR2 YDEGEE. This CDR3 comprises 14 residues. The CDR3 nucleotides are TGTGCCAGCAGTTCGGGGGAAGGGGGTCAGCCCCAGCATTTT. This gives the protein CASSSGEGGQPQHF.

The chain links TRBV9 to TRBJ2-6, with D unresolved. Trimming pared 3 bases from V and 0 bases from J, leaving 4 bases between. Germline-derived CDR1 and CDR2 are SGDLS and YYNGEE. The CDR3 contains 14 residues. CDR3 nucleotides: TGTGCCAGCAGCGGGCCCTCTGGGGCCAACGTCCTGACTTTC. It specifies CASSGPSGANVLTF.

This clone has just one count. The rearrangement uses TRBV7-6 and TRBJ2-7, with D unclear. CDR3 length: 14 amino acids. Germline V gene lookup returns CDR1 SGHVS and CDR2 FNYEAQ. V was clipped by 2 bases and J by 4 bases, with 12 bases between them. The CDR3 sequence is CASSLTGLGYEQYF. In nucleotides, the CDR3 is TGTGCCAGCAGCTTAACTGGGTTGGGTTACGAGCAGTACTTC.

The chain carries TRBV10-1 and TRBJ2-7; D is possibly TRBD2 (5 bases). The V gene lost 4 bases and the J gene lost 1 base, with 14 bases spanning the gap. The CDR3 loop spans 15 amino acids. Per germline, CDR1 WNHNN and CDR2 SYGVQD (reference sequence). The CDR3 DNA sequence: TGCGCCAGCAGTGTTCTGAGCCGGGAATCCTACGAGCAGTACTTC. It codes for CASSVLSRESYEQYF.

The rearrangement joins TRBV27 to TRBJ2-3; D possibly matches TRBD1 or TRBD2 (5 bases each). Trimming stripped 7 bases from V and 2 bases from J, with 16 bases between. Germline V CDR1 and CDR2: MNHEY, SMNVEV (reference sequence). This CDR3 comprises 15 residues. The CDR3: CASTSPAGATDTQYF. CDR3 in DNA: TGTGCCAGCACCTCCCCGGCCGGGGCCACAGATACGCAGTATTTT.

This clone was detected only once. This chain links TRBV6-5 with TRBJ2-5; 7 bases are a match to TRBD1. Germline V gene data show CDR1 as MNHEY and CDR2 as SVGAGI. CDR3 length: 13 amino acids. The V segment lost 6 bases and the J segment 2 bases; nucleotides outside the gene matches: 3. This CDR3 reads CASSGTVQETQYF. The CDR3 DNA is TGTGCCAGCAGCGGGACAGTGCAAGAGACCCAGTACTTC.

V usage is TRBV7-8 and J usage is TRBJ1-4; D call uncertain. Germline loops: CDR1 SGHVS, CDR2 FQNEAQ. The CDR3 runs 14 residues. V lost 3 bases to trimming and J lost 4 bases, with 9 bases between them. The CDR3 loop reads CASSFRRYNEKLFF. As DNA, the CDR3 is TGTGCCAGCAGCTTTAGGCGGTATAATGAAAAACTGTTTTTT.